A selection of T cell receptor beta chains follows, all from one sample in a study of naive and memory T cell subsets. TCRdb fed the UMI-ligation and nested PCR reads into MiXCR, producing one record per CDR3 protein. Of approximately 17,000 distinct CDR3 sequences in the sample, approximately 9.4% are singletons; the top ten hold approximately 22%. The specimen sequenced was central memory CD8+ T cells from blood. These receptors were collected from a human donor in good health. CDR3s include the opening cysteine and the closing phenylalanine or tryptophan. D genes are given only for firm matches. Clone size, where shown, is once, few, many, or a class for clones that have expanded.

V	size	J	D	DNA	CDR3
TRBV13	.	TRBJ1-6	TRBD1	TGTGCCAGCAGGGTGACAGGGGATTATAATTCACCCCTCCACTTT	CASRVTGDYNSPLHF
TRBV25-1	.	TRBJ2-7	.	TGTGCCAGCGGAGAGACCGGGATACGTCACGAGCAGTACTTC	CASGETGIRHEQYF
TRBV6-6	.	TRBJ2-7	.	TGTGCCAGCAGTATCAGGGAAAATCTCGAGCAGTACTTC	CASSIRENLEQYF
TRBV11-2	few	TRBJ2-3	.	TGTGCCAGCAGCTTAGCACTAAGCACAGATACGCAGTATTTT	CASSLALSTDTQYF
TRBV4-3	.	TRBJ2-2	TRBD2	TGCGCCAGCAGCCCCCTGAGGTTAGCGGGATCCACCGGGGAGCTGTTTTTT	CASSPLRLAGSTGELFF
TRBV28	many	TRBJ1-5	.	TGTGCCAGCAGTCCTCCAGAGAGATCAGGAGATCAGCCCCAGCATTTT	CASSPPERSGDQPQHF
TRBV5-6	few	TRBJ2-5	.	TGTGCCAGCAGCTTGTTCAGGGGTGAGACCCAGTACTTC	CASSLFRGETQYF
TRBV12-3/TRBV12-4	many	TRBJ1-1	.	TGTGCCAGCAGTCCCACAGTGTACACTGAAGCTTTCTTT	CASSPTVYTEAFF
TRBV5-6	.	TRBJ2-7	.	TGTGCCAGCAGCTCTTCTAGCGTACACGAGCAGTACTTC	CASSSSSVHEQYF
TRBV7-8	medium-sized	TRBJ1-4	.	TGTGCCAGCAGCTTAGGTGCAGGGAACCTAGAAAAACTGTTTTTT	CASSLGAGNLEKLFF
TRBV3-1	.	TRBJ2-2	TRBD2	TGTGCCAGCAGCCAAGACCTTGGGACTAAGAACACCGGGGAGCTGTTTTTT	CASSQDLGTKNTGELFF
TRBV5-4	.	TRBJ2-3	.	TGTGCCAGCAGCGTAATTGGTGATACGCAGTATTTT	CASSVIGDTQYF
TRBV19	.	TRBJ2-6	TRBD2	TGTGCCAGTGGCTGGGGGGGCTCTGGGGCCAACGTCCTGACTTTC	CASGWGGSGANVLTF
TRBV25-1	few	TRBJ2-2	.	TGTGCCAGCAGTGAGCGAGGCGGGGCGAACACCGGGGAGCTGTTTTTT	CASSERGGANTGELFF
TRBV11-2	few	TRBJ2-7	TRBD2	TGTGCCAGCAGCTCAAAGACCCTCACCGGGACTAGACGCTACGAGCAGTACTTC	CASSSKTLTGTRRYEQYF
TRBV2	many	TRBJ2-3	.	TGTGCCAGCAGTGAAACTACTGTCACAGATACGCAGTATTTT	CASSETTVTDTQYF
TRBV9	few	TRBJ2-5	TRBD1	TGTGCCAGCACGTCGGCCGGGACAGGGACCGTAGAGACCCAGTACTTC	CASTSAGTGTVETQYF
TRBV20-1	.	TRBJ2-5	TRBD2	TGCAGTGCTAGGGCGGGGGGGCGGTCGGAGACCCAGTACTTC	CSARAGGRSETQYF
TRBV6-2/TRBV6-3	.	TRBJ2-7	.	TGTGCCAGCAGTTATTCAACCTCCTACGAGCAGTACTTC	CASSYSTSYEQYF
TRBV6-4	.	TRBJ2-3	TRBD2	TGTGCCAGCAGCCCTAGCGGGGGGGCCATAGATACGCAGTATTTT	CASSPSGGAIDTQYF
TRBV7-9	many	TRBJ1-3	.	TGTGCCAGCAGCTTGGGAGTTAGCTCTGGAAACACCATATATTTT	CASSLGVSSGNTIYF
TRBV28	.	TRBJ2-1	.	TGTGCCAGCAGTTTATCTTTTGGGACATCCCATGAGCAGTTCTTC	CASSLSFGTSHEQFF
TRBV30	few	TRBJ1-6	TRBD1	TGTGCCTGGAGCGCCGGACAGGAGGCATCACCCCTCCACTTT	CAWSAGQEASPLHF
TRBV6-5	.	TRBJ2-1	TRBD2	TGTGCCAGCAGTCCCATGGGACTAGCGGTTTACAATGAGCAGTTCTTC	CASSPMGLAVYNEQFF
TRBV20-1	once	TRBJ2-3	TRBD2	TGCAGTGCTAGAGTTCCTAGCGGAGCTCGGGGCACAGATACGCAGTATTTT	CSARVPSGARGTDTQYF
TRBV13	few	TRBJ2-7	.	TGTGCCAGCAGCCCCCGGGGGGCGAATCCCGAGCAGTACTTC	CASSPRGANPEQYF
TRBV29-1	many	TRBJ2-2	.	TGCAGCGTGAATATTGACACCGGGGAGCTGTTTTTT	CSVNIDTGELFF
TRBV7-2	.	TRBJ1-2	TRBD1	TGTGCCAGCATGACAGGGACAACCCATGGCTACACCTTC	CASMTGTTHGYTF
TRBV30	.	TRBJ2-7	.	TGTGCCTGGAGTCCCCAGGGTGCCGAGCAGTACTTC	CAWSPQGAEQYF
TRBV18	few	TRBJ1-4	TRBD1	TGTGCCAGCTCACCATTTGGCCAGGGGGTGAATGAAAAACTGTTTTTT	CASSPFGQGVNEKLFF
TRBV20-1	many	TRBJ1-1	.	TGCAGTGCTAAGGGACCAACTGACACTGAAGCTTTCTTT	CSAKGPTDTEAFF
TRBV7-8	few	TRBJ2-1	.	TGTGCCAGCAGCCTCCCTGGGGGAGACAATGAGCAGTTCTTC	CASSLPGGDNEQFF
TRBV7-9	.	TRBJ1-1	TRBD1	TGTGCCAGCAGCCTTGGACAGGGGGACACTGAAGCTTTCTTT	CASSLGQGDTEAFF
TRBV23-1	many	TRBJ1-5	.	TGCGCCAGCAGTCAATCTTGGAGGGCACGGGATCAGCCCCAGCATTTT	CASSQSWRARDQPQHF
TRBV29-1	few	TRBJ1-2	.	TGCAGCGTCGCGATAGGGGACACAGACTATGGCTACACCTTC	CSVAIGDTDYGYTF
TRBV12-5	.	TRBJ2-1	TRBD2	TGTGCTAGTGGCGGGGGGGTAAATGAGCAGTTCTTC	CASGGGVNEQFF
TRBV4-3	.	TRBJ2-4	.	TGCGCCAGCAGCCAAGATAGGGGTGCCAAAAACATTCAGTACTTC	CASSQDRGAKNIQYF
TRBV3-2	few	TRBJ1-5	.	TGTGCCAGCAGCCAAAGTTACCAGCCCCAGCATTTT	CASSQSYQPQHF
TRBV5-1	few	TRBJ2-7	.	TGCGCCAGCAGATGGACAGAAACATCCTACGAGCAGTACTTC	CASRWTETSYEQYF
TRBV11-2	few	TRBJ2-1	TRBD1	TGTGCCAGCAGCGAGGGACAGTGGATCTCCTACAATGAGCAGTTCTTC	CASSEGQWISYNEQFF
TRBV12-3/TRBV12-4	.	TRBJ2-7	.	TGTGCCAGCAGCATATCCTCCTACGAGCAGTACTTC	CASSISSYEQYF
TRBV27	few	TRBJ2-4	.	TGTGCCAGCAGTTGGAGAGGGGGGGTACTAGCCAAAAACATTCAGTACTTC	CASSWRGGVLAKNIQYF
TRBV20-1	many	TRBJ1-2	.	TGCAGTGCCCTAGCCTGGGACGGCTATGGCTACACCTTC	CSALAWDGYGYTF
TRBV6-6	few	TRBJ2-2	.	TGTGCCAGCAGTTACTTGTCGAACTTGAACACCGGGGAGCTGTTTTTT	CASSYLSNLNTGELFF
TRBV29-1	few	TRBJ2-1	.	TGCAGCGTTGATTCAGGGAACAATGAGCAGTTCTTC	CSVDSGNNEQFF
TRBV20-1	many	TRBJ2-3	.	TGCAGTGCTAGGAGCAACTTAGCAGACACGCAGTATTTT	CSARSNLADTQYF
TRBV5-5	many	TRBJ2-1	TRBD1	TGTGCCAGCAGCGACAGGGTTCATGAGCAGTTCTTC	CASSDRVHEQFF
TRBV28	.	TRBJ1-1	.	TGTGCCAGCAGCCGCTTCGACAGGATAAACACTGAAGCTTTCTTT	CASSRFDRINTEAFF
TRBV13	few	TRBJ1-2	.	TGTGCCAGCAGCTATCGGAGTTATGGCTACACCTTC	CASSYRSYGYTF
TRBV10-3	few	TRBJ2-1	TRBD2	TGTGCCATCAGTGAGTCGTCTTCTAGCGGGGGGACCTACAATGAGCAGTTCTTC	CAISESSSSGGTYNEQFF
TRBV6-1	.	TRBJ2-6	.	TGTGCCAGCAGTGAAGTTGATGGGAGTTCAGGGGCCAACGTCCTGACTTTC	CASSEVDGSSGANVLTF
TRBV5-6	.	TRBJ2-7	.	TGTGCCAGCAGCCCGGCACGAAGCGAGCAGTACTTC	CASSPARSEQYF
TRBV2	.	TRBJ2-7	.	TGTGCCAGCAAACCCTACGAGCAGTACTTC	CASKPYEQYF